These T cell receptor beta chains were read from a single sample in a study of technical replicates of blood from a handful of donors. Clones were read by immunoSEQ multiplex PCR, and TCRdb kept only the in-frame ones, dropping some. This table has approximately 81,000 clones, more than 80% appearing once. The sequenced sample consisted of PBMCs. These receptors originate from a human donor in good health. Some clones in this sample may be carry-over from other donors' samples. CDR3s include the opening cysteine and the closing phenylalanine or tryptophan. The D gene is left open where the match is weak. Where a row states a size, it is once, few, many or the class of an expanded clone; other rows omit it.

cdr3_aa cdr3_nt j_call clone_size d_call v_call
CASSPSGGLAGVSSYEQYF TGTGCCAGCAGTCCATCCGGTGGGCTAGCGGGAGTCTCGTCCTACGAGCAGTACTTC TRBJ2-7 once TRBD2 TRBV7-7
CASSLGGGYNQPQHF TGTGCCAGCAGCTTAGGGGGGGGTTACAATCAGCCCCAGCATTTT TRBJ1-5 . . TRBV7-9
CASSLVIASSYEQYF TGTGCCAGCAGCTTAGTAATAGCGTCCTCCTACGAGCAGTACTTC TRBJ2-7 . . TRBV7-9
CASRTGTLDGYTF TGTGCCTCCCGGACAGGGACTCTAGATGGCTACACCTTC TRBJ1-2 . TRBD1 TRBV6-5
CASSLSPGQRQETQYF TGTGCCAGCAGCCTAAGTCCGGGACAGAGGCAAGAGACCCAGTACTTC TRBJ2-5 . TRBD1 TRBV9
CASSFDNEQFF TGTGCCAGCAGCTTCGACAATGAGCAGTTCTTC TRBJ2-1 few . TRBV9
CASSLVGGSGNTIYF TGCGCCAGCAGCTTGGTAGGGGGCTCTGGAAACACCATATATTTT TRBJ1-3 . . TRBV5-1
CASSQVATGETQYF TGTGCCAGCAGCCAAGTGGCGACGGGGGAGACCCAGTACTTC TRBJ2-5 . . TRBV4-2
CASSENGEETQYF TGTGCCAGCAGTGAAAATGGAGAGGAGACCCAGTACTTC TRBJ2-5 . . TRBV25-1
CASSRSRENTEAFF TGTGCCAGCAGTCGCTCCAGGGAGAACACTGAAGCTTTCTTT TRBJ1-1 . . TRBV6-5
CASSVSTGPSAQHF TGTGCCAGCAGCGTATCGACAGGCCCCTCGGCCCAGCATTTT TRBJ1-5 . . TRBV5-5
CASSPSYRGLGSPLHF TGTGCCAGCTCACCAAGCTACAGGGGGCTCGGGTCACCCCTCCACTTT TRBJ1-6 . TRBD1 TRBV18
CASSEFGGHRSRGNTIYF TGTGCCAGCAGTGAATTTGGGGGACACCGATCCCGGGGAAACACCATATATTTT TRBJ1-3 . . TRBV2
CSVELERGTQYF TGCAGCGTTGAGTTGGAAAGGGGGACCCAGTACTTC TRBJ2-5 . . TRBV29-1
CASSEDRRHSGNTIYF TGTGCCAGCAGTGAAGATCGGCGGCATTCTGGAAACACCATATATTTT TRBJ1-3 . . TRBV25-1
CASSLLVNTEAFF TGTGCCAGCAGCTTATTAGTGAACACTGAAGCTTTCTTT TRBJ1-1 once . TRBV7-9
CASSPRTGSRSYEQYF TGTGCCAGCAGTCCGAGGACAGGGAGTAGGTCCTACGAGCAGTACTTC TRBJ2-7 once TRBD1 TRBV28
CAWKAGGPGEQYF TGTGCCTGGAAAGCGGGAGGGCCGGGGGAGCAGTACTTC TRBJ2-7 . TRBD2 TRBV30
CAWDTGTGGYNEQFF TGTGCCTGGGACACCGGGACAGGCGGGTACAATGAGCAGTTCTTC TRBJ2-1 few TRBD1 TRBV30
CASSDRGGSPLHF TGTGCCAGCAGTGATCGCGGAGGATCACCCCTCCACTTT TRBJ1-6 . . TRBV6-1
CASSEIQGTAPLHF TGTGCCAGCAGTGAAATACAGGGTACTGCACCCCTCCACTTT TRBJ1-6 . . TRBV25-1
CASSFPPEGQSIDYEQYF TGTGCCAGCAGCTTCCCTCCCGAGGGACAGTCAATCGACTACGAGCAGTACTTC TRBJ2-7 . TRBD1 TRBV5-7